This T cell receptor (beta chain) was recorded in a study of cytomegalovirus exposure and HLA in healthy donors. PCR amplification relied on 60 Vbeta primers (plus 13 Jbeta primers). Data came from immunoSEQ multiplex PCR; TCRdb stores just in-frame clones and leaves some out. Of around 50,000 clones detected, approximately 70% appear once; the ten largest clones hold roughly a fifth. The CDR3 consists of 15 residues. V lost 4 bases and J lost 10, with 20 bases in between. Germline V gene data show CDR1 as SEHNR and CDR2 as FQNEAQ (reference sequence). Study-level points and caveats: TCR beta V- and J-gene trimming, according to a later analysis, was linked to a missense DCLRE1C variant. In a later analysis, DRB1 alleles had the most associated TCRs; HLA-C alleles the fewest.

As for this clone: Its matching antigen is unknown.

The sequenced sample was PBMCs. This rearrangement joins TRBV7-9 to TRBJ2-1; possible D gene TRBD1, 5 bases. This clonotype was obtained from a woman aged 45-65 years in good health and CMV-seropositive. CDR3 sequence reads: CASSYIDSSGWEQFF. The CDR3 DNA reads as TGTGCCAGCAGCTATATAGACAGTTCCGGGTGGGAGCAGTTCTTC.